This T cell receptor beta chain comes out of a study of OX40 agonist ivuxolimab in advanced cancers. Germline V gives CDR1 GTSNPN, CDR2 SVGIG (reference sequence). The CDR3 has 11 amino acids. Deletions cut 4 bases from V and 4 bases from J, with 7 bases between. Clones were read by immunoSEQ multiplex PCR, and TCRdb kept only the in-frame ones, dropping some. Among 50,000 to 60,000 clones listed, around 93% were seen once. V and J are TRBV30 and TRBJ1-1, with D unresolved. This TCR was recovered from an adult with an advanced solid tumor such as melanoma, head and neck, liver or kidney cancer. Sample: CD4+ or CD8+ T cells sorted from blood, taken in a trial of the OX40 agonist ivuxolimab. The DNA for the CDR3 is TGTGCCTGGAACCTGGGCACTGAAGCTTTCTTT. This codes for CAWNLGTEAFF.